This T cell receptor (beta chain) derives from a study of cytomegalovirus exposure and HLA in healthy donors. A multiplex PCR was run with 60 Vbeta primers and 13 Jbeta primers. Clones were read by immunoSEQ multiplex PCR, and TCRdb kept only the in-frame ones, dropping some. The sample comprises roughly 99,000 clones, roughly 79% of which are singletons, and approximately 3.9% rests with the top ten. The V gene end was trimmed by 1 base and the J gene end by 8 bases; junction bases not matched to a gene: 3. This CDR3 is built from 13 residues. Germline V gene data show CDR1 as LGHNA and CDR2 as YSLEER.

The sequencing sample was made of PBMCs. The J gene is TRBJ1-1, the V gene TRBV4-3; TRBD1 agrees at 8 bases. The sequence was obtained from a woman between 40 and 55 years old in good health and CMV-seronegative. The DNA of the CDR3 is TGCGCCAGCAGCCAAGGCAGGGGGCGAGAAGCTTTCTTT. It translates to CASSQGRGREAFF.